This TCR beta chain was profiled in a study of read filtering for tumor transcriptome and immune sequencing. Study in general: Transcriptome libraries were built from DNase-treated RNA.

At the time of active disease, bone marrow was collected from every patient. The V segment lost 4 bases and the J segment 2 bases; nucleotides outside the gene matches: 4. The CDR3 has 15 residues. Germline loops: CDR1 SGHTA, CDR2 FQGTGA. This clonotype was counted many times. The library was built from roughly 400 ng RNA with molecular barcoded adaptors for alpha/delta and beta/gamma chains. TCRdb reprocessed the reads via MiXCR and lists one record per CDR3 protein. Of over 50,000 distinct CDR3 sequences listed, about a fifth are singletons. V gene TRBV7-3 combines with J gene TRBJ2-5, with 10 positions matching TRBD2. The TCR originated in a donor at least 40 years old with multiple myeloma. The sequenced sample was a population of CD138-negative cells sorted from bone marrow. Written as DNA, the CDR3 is TGTGCCAGCAGCTCCCGGACTAGCGGACAAGAGACCCAGTACTTC. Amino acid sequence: CASSSRTSGQETQYF.